This is a list of T cell receptor beta chains from one sample in a study of a mutant IDH1 vaccine in newly diagnosed glioma. Clones were sequenced by immunoSEQ multiplex PCR, and TCRdb holds only the in-frame ones, with some missing. The sample yields about 120,000 clones, about 90% seen once. Their recognized antigens are unknown. This material consisted of PBMCs, taken from a glioma patient whose treatment included an IDH1 peptide vaccine. The receptors were gathered from a woman between 45 and 65 years old with glioma. CDR3s leave out the opening cysteine and the closing phenylalanine or tryptophan. Each record gives: J gene, V gene, CDR3 protein.

J gene: TRBJ2-2
V gene: TRBV6-6
CDR3 protein: ASSRLAGGNTGELF

J gene: TRBJ2-1
V gene: TRBV28
CDR3 protein: ASSTPSGRVYEQF

J gene: TRBJ2-7
V gene: TRBV6-5
CDR3 protein: ASTPQGYEQY

J gene: TRBJ1-6
V gene: TRBV9
CDR3 protein: ASSPDGSGVSPLH

J gene: TRBJ2-3
V gene: TRBV10-3
CDR3 protein: AISGDGRRTDTQY

J gene: TRBJ2-7
V gene: TRBV19
CDR3 protein: ASSTASGQGYEQY

J gene: TRBJ2-2
V gene: TRBV5-1
CDR3 protein: ASSWAGTNTGELF

J gene: TRBJ2-3
V gene: TRBV7-3
CDR3 protein: ASSLTGTSETDTQY

J gene: TRBJ2-5
V gene: TRBV5-8
CDR3 protein: ASSYPLGGQETQY

J gene: TRBJ2-3
V gene: TRBV6-5
CDR3 protein: ASSRRPRSTDTQY

J gene: TRBJ2-7
V gene: TRBV28
CDR3 protein: ASSLRSRGAEQY

J gene: TRBJ2-2
V gene: TRBV5-1
CDR3 protein: ASTTRGGTGELF

J gene: TRBJ2-7
V gene: TRBV11-2
CDR3 protein: ASSFQTGHYEQY

J gene: TRBJ2-7
V gene: TRBV4-1
CDR3 protein: ASSQEASGRAGSEQY

J gene: TRBJ2-3
V gene: TRBV9
CDR3 protein: ASSVGGSGTDTQY

J gene: TRBJ2-1
V gene: TRBV19
CDR3 protein: ASRERRDSYNEQF

J gene: TRBJ1-1
V gene: TRBV7-2
CDR3 protein: ASSTGPNTEAF

J gene: .
V gene: TRBV23-1
CDR3 protein: ASSQSSRAGPYEQY

J gene: TRBJ1-2
V gene: TRBV5-5
CDR3 protein: ASSPLDGQGVDGYT

J gene: TRBJ2-6
V gene: TRBV5-4
CDR3 protein: ASTWGTSAYSGANVLT

J gene: TRBJ2-1
V gene: TRBV18
CDR3 protein: ASSQPNPGGEQF

J gene: TRBJ2-3
V gene: TRBV6-6
CDR3 protein: ASSYRTSGSTDTQY

J gene: TRBJ1-3
V gene: TRBV28
CDR3 protein: ASSFLRGGNTIY

J gene: TRBJ2-1
V gene: TRBV19
CDR3 protein: ASSIWASGLNEQF

J gene: TRBJ1-1
V gene: TRBV7-9
CDR3 protein: ASRYSVGYMNTEAF

J gene: TRBJ2-7
V gene: TRBV19
CDR3 protein: ASSSRSSGRAGYEQY

J gene: TRBJ2-5
V gene: TRBV10-3
CDR3 protein: AISAGRQETQY

J gene: TRBJ2-7
V gene: TRBV29-1
CDR3 protein: SVGQGGYEQY

J gene: TRBJ2-3
V gene: TRBV19
CDR3 protein: ASRTSSTDTQY

J gene: TRBJ2-7
V gene: TRBV6-5
CDR3 protein: ASSYLNRRYEQY

J gene: TRBJ1-1
V gene: TRBV29-1
CDR3 protein: SVEGERTEAF

J gene: TRBJ2-7
V gene: TRBV7-6
CDR3 protein: ASSSVSYEQY

J gene: TRBJ2-7
V gene: TRBV19
CDR3 protein: ASRTPTGPYEQY

J gene: TRBJ2-5
V gene: TRBV9
CDR3 protein: ASSVGVREETQY

J gene: TRBJ2-4
V gene: TRBV15
CDR3 protein: ATSRDGYWN

J gene: TRBJ2-2
V gene: TRBV11-3
CDR3 protein: ASSLGGTGELF

J gene: TRBJ2-7
V gene: TRBV10-3
CDR3 protein: ATAHGSYEQY

J gene: TRBJ2-3
V gene: TRBV11-3
CDR3 protein: ASSPGTFTDTQY

J gene: TRBJ1-4
V gene: TRBV7-6
CDR3 protein: ASSLGVGEKGEKLF

J gene: TRBJ2-7
V gene: TRBV2
CDR3 protein: ASSLDRQISYEQY

J gene: TRBJ1-5
V gene: TRBV28
CDR3 protein: ASSLGRQPQH

J gene: TRBJ2-2
V gene: TRBV30
CDR3 protein: AWSVTLTGELF

J gene: TRBJ2-2
V gene: TRBV9
CDR3 protein: ASSVVAGEYTGELF

J gene: TRBJ1-3
V gene: TRBV29-1
CDR3 protein: SVVQQGSGNTIY

J gene: TRBJ2-7
V gene: TRBV5-8
CDR3 protein: ASSTRDLNYEQY

J gene: TRBJ2-5
V gene: TRBV28
CDR3 protein: ASSFRSDRQETQY

J gene: TRBJ2-2
V gene: TRBV7-9
CDR3 protein: ASSLRSGGPTGELF

J gene: TRBJ2-1
V gene: TRBV29-1
CDR3 protein: SVVGRDTYNEQF

J gene: TRBJ2-7
V gene: TRBV7-8
CDR3 protein: ASSSGLTYEQY

J gene: TRBJ2-3
V gene: TRBV2
CDR3 protein: ASSDGSDTQY

J gene: TRBJ2-2
V gene: TRBV5-1
CDR3 protein: ASSFLGGAGELF

J gene: TRBJ2-1
V gene: TRBV7-9
CDR3 protein: ASSFRLGNNEQF

J gene: TRBJ2-7
V gene: TRBV9
CDR3 protein: ASSVGQRPYEQY

J gene: TRBJ1-6
V gene: TRBV19
CDR3 protein: ASSIGTGGPLH

J gene: TRBJ2-1
V gene: TRBV28
CDR3 protein: ASSPLAESSYNEQF

J gene: TRBJ1-2
V gene: TRBV2
CDR3 protein: ASSVTLLTTYGYT

J gene: TRBJ1-2
V gene: TRBV6-1
CDR3 protein: ASSARANYGYT

J gene: TRBJ2-3
V gene: TRBV30
CDR3 protein: AWSVGGRFTDTQY

J gene: TRBJ2-5
V gene: TRBV5-5
CDR3 protein: ASSPGQGAAETQY